This TCR beta chain was sequenced for a study of identical twins (dated by TCRdb to the mid-2010s). Describing the broader study: The study deep-sequenced TCR alpha and beta repertoires from monozygotic twins, unrelated adults of various ages and cord blood to test whether fetal clonotypes persist. Replicate twin experiments were performed at different times using different library preparation protocols to rule out contamination. Study-wide findings and limitations: Zero-insertion analyses could be partly confounded by invariant T cells such as MAIT and iNKT, although diverse VJ usage argued against such confounding for most clonotypes. Because the same donors could not be followed over many years, the conclusions depended on cross-sectional statistical analysis. In monozygotic twins, recombination models systematically underestimated out-of-frame TCR alpha sharing, but the models matched the sharing seen between unrelated individuals. Excess twin sharing in beta out-of-frame sequences was weaker because fewer shared sequences lowered the signal-to-noise ratio. Compared with coincidental sharing between unrelated individuals, out-of-frame TCR alpha sequences shared between twins had an excess of sequences with low generation probability. Fewer insertions were carried by abundant cord blood beta clonotypes, a similar but weaker trend appeared in young adult naive repertoires, and no such trend appeared in memory repertoires.

From the cysteine up to the phenylalanine, the CDR3 has a length of 15 residues. Here the CDR3 DNA is all that survives: 45 bases in frame from base 1. Trimming leaves V shorter by 6 bases and J shorter by 2 bases, with the junction holding 5 bases beyond the gene matches. Library construction relied on 5' RACE. The sequencer was an Illumina HiSeq 2000. A universal primer binding site was added through template switching, and the final cDNA carried a unique molecular identifier so that TCR cDNA molecules could be counted accurately. First-strand cDNA for TCR alpha and beta chains was synthesized from specific primers in the conserved constant-segment region. To control for contamination, every cDNA library was double barcoded, receiving both a SMART-Mk sample barcode and Illumina barcodes. TruSeq adapter sequences along with Illumina sample barcodes were introduced in two successive PCR steps. TCR alpha and beta cDNA libraries were sequenced on the Illumina HiSeq platform with custom primers. The authors' pipeline ran thus. MiGEC was used to process raw reads and extract unique molecular identifiers, and MiXCR was used to find CDR3 positions. Recombination models were inferred per individual with the repgenHMM and IGoR tools using an EM algorithm. The tcR package in R was used for shared clonotype analysis, with sharing normalized by the product of cloneset sizes. To study raw recombination free of thymic and clonal selection effects, out-of-frame nonproductive sequences were analyzed. The public reads were reprocessed in TCRdb via fastp at Q25 and MiXCR, keeping in-frame beta chains. A single entry per CDR3 protein holds the most common genes and DNA from its merged rows. The V and J calls reflect TCRdb's pipeline rather than the authors' work. The sample includes 350,000 to 450,000 distinct CDR3 sequences, with approximately 17% observed a single time. The ten largest clones add up to roughly 12% of the sample.

Only healthy Caucasian donors were included. The study also sequenced three unrelated non-twin adults: a male aged 18 to 30, a male aged 50 to 60 and a female aged 50 to 60. Miltenyi CD45RO+ enrichment and human naive T-cell isolation kits were used to isolate memory (CD45RO+) and naive T cells from PBMC. In the case of this clonotype: What this receptor recognizes is not known. No qualities accompany the bases; no much larger clone lies one base away.

Recombination linked TRBV12-3 or TRBV12-4 to TRBJ2-7; a stretch of 12 junction bases matches TRBD1. The receptor was isolated from a man aged 45-65 years in good health. Sequences were obtained from naive T cells sorted from blood. The meaning of the sample's cell subset or site label: cells isolated with a human naive T-cell isolation kit. The CDR3 corresponds to CASSKGTGGPYEQYF. The base sequence is TGTGCCAGCAGCAAAGGGACAGGGGGCCCCTACGAGCAGTACTTC.